This T cell receptor beta chain came from a study of blood T cell repertoires in COVID-19. About the research overall: Sources were T cells, B-cell-depleted T cells, or PBMCs; the material itself was cDNA or gDNA.

Data came from immunoSEQ multiplex PCR; TCRdb stores just in-frame clones and leaves some out. The sample has more than 55,000 clones; about 70% are singletons. CDR3 length: 13 residues. Germline lookup yields CDR1 GTSNPN and CDR2 SVGIG (reference sequence). Trimming removed 2 bases from V and 1 base from J, with 8 bases in between. The rearrangement joins TRBV30 to TRBJ1-1, with D maybe TRBD1 (6 bases). The clonotype originates from a woman between 70 and 85 years old with acute or convalescent COVID-19. Sample: peripheral blood. The CDR3 coding sequence is TGTGCCTGGAGTACAGGGACGAACACTGAAGCTTTCTTT. Its protein is CAWSTGTNTEAFF.